What follows is one T cell receptor beta chain and its context. Its antigen is currently unknown. The sample belongs to a study of CD8 T cells in Susac syndrome. Healthy donors, matched for age and sex, constituted the control group. Study findings and constraints: The study admitted that it had a relatively small number of individuals in its TCR sequencing and HLA analysis.

When the RNA was reverse transcribed, random hexamers were used with an input of about 0.5 to 1 ug. An immunoSEQ multiplex PCR generated amplified TCR beta CDR3 products spanning 54 Vbeta and 13 Jbeta. MiXCR, run by TCRdb on the immunoSEQ multiplex PCR reads, gives a single entry per CDR3 protein. The table shows about 130,000 distinct CDR3 sequences, with approximately 96% occurring only once. Germline assignment: CDR1 MNHEY and CDR2 SVGAGI. The CDR3 has 20 amino acids. With 0 bases clipped from V and 3 bases from J, the junction kept 8 bases outside the gene matches. V gene TRBV6-5 combines with J gene TRBJ2-1; TRBD2 matches at 16 bases. Source material: CD4+ T cells from PBMCs. This sequence was found in a human donor in good health. The CDR3 coding sequence is TGTGCCAGCAGTTACTCGAAGGGGGGACTAGCGGGAGGGTTCTACAATGAGCAGTTCTTC. Translation: CASSYSKGGLAGGFYNEQFF.